Detailed here is one TCR beta chain. The source of the sample is a study of T cell changes during pregnancy in multiple sclerosis. The germline V gene has CDR1 MDHEN and CDR2 SYDVKM. The CDR3 has 14 residues. V gave up 5 bases and J gave up 3 bases, with 13 bases separating them. Repertoires were generated with immunoSEQ multiplex PCR, while TCRdb's copy carries only in-frame clones and drops some. This sample yields tens of thousands of clones, of which around nine tenths are seen a single time; roughly 3.7% belongs to the top ten. The chain carries TRBV28 and TRBJ2-5; tentative D call: TRBD1 (6 bases). The TCR sequence derives from a female donor in good health, enrolled as a control in a pregnancy study. The material was CD4+ T cells from peripheral blood mononuclear cells, obtained in the first trimester of pregnancy. The CDR3 nucleotides are TGTGCCAGCAGTATACAGGGCTCCAAAGAGACCCAGTACTTC. Translating it yields CASSIQGSKETQYF.